This entry lists 4 T cell receptor beta chains sequenced from one sample in a study of T cell clonotyping in hematopoietic cell transplantation. Repertoires were generated with immunoSEQ multiplex PCR, while TCRdb's copy carries only in-frame clones and drops some. Here the sample spans about 11,000 clones, 46% being singletons. Source: PBMCs, taken 30 days after allogeneic stem cell transplant. Receptor source: a male patient aged 45-60 years who had an allogeneic stem cell transplant from an unrelated donor, so the T cells may come from the graft donor. Some clones in this sample may be carry-over from other donors' samples.

This clone turned up a few times. The chain uses TRBV28 and TRBJ2-1, with D unresolved. The length of the CDR3 is 15 residues. Deletions cut 1 base from V and 7 bases from J, with 14 bases between. From germline, CDR1 is MDHEN and CDR2 SYDVKM. As DNA, the CDR3 is TGTGCCAGCAGTTTATATCAAAAGCCTAGAAATGAGCAGTTCTTC. Residues: CASSLYQKPRNEQFF.

The chain employs TRBV4-3 and TRBJ1-6, with 7 bases matching TRBD1. Germline V lookup: CDR1 LGHNA, CDR2 YSLEER. This CDR3 contains 17 residues. V trimming: 1 base; J trimming: 9 bases; junction bases outside the gene matches: 12. The CDR3 is CASSQVWRQGIVSPLHF. The CDR3 bases are TGCGCCAGCAGCCAAGTCTGGAGACAGGGAATTGTTTCACCCCTCCACTTT.

The chain carries TRBV25-1 and TRBJ2-7, with D tentatively TRBD2 (5 bases). The V and J ends lost 0 bases and 6 bases respectively, with 6 bases between them. The CDR3 contains 12 residues. The germline CDR1 and CDR2 sequences are MGHDK and SYGVNS. CDR3 DNA: TGTGCCAGCAGTGAATATGGAGGCGAGCAGTACTTC. This encodes CASSEYGGEQYF.

The chain links TRBV30 to TRBJ2-5, with a tentative D call TRBD2 (6 bases). The closer fit of TRBJ2-7 to the DNA end suggests the J call may be wrong. The CDR3 has 13 amino acids. Germline V gene lookup returns CDR1 GTSNPN and CDR2 SVGIG (reference sequence). The DNA for the CDR3 is TGTGCCTGGAGGGGGAGGTACGCCTACGAGCAGTACTTC. The encoded protein is CAWRGRYAYEQYF.